This T cell receptor (beta chain) was sequenced in a study of response to subunit inactivated influenza vaccine. Regarding the study as a whole: The authors proposed limited new T cell recruitment per seasonal influenza vaccination.

TCRdb itself ran the RT-PCR reads through MiXCR, one entry per CDR3 protein. Altogether 650,000 to 850,000 distinct CDR3 sequences are present, over 11% being singletons, with the ten largest covering 6% to 7%. This CDR3 region has 14 residues. CDR1 LNHNV and CDR2 YYDKDF come from the germline V gene (reference sequence). V shed 4 bases and J 4 bases; nucleotides not matched to a gene: 6. This clonotype was detected ten times or more. Its antigen remains unidentified. Sequenced material: PBMCs from blood, taken less than 15 days before vaccination. The TCR comes from a man between 45 and 60 years old who received an inactivated influenza vaccine. The V gene is TRBV15, the J gene TRBJ2-7, with 8 bases fitting TRBD1. The CDR3 DNA reads as TGTGCCACCAGCACGGACAGGGAGCCTTACGAGCAGTACTTC. Its translation: CATSTDREPYEQYF.